These 7 T cell receptor beta chains were all obtained from the same sample, sequenced in a study of T cells in localized non-small cell lung cancer. Produced via immunoSEQ multiplex PCR; TCRdb's table is partial and in-frame only. The sample records nearly 25,000 clones, roughly 92% being singletons. The sample consisted of peripheral blood, taken before any cancer treatment. The receptors originated from a woman aged 40-69 years with stage I lung adenocarcinoma.

The rearrangement uses TRBV11-2 and TRBJ2-4; TRBD1 matches 9 bases. This CDR3 has 15 residues. Germline V gene data show CDR1 as SGHAT and CDR2 as FQNNGV. After removal of 0 bases from V and 6 bases from J, the junction contained 3 bases not matched to a gene. The CDR3 DNA reads TGTGCCAGCAGCTTAGACACAGGGGGCCGAAACATTCAGTACTTC. Translating gives CASSLDTGGRNIQYF.

The chain recombines TRBV19 with TRBJ1-2; 9 bases match TRBD1. This CDR3 contains 15 residues. Germline lookup yields CDR1 LNHDA and CDR2 SQIVND (reference sequence). The J segment lost 4 bases and the V segment lost 4 bases, leaving 7 bases of the junction unmatched. The CDR3 loop reads CASSTTGGVGYGYTF. DNA for the CDR3: TGTGCCAGTAGTACAACAGGGGGCGTTGGCTATGGCTACACCTTC.

For the CDR3, the DNA is TGCGCCAGCAGCCAAGCGGGACTAGCGGGAATGTACACCGGGGAGCTGTTTTTT. Translated, it gives CASSQAGLAGMYTGELFF. The rearrangement links TRBV4-1 to TRBJ2-2, with 13 nucleotides matching TRBD2. The length of the CDR3 is 18 residues. The germline V gene encodes CDR1 MGHRA and CDR2 YSYEKL. V gave up 1 base and J gave up 3 bases; unmatched junction bases: 5.

The V gene is TRBV5-6, the J gene TRBJ2-1; D gene uncertain. Trimming cost V 0 bases and J 10 bases, with 5 bases left between them. The CDR3 runs to 11 residues. The germline gives CDR1 SGHDT, CDR2 YYEEEE. CDR3 DNA: TGTGCCAGCAGCTTGGGGCGGGAGCAGTTCTTC. It codes for CASSLGREQFF.

This chain joins TRBV6-5 and TRBJ2-7; D is unresolved. V was trimmed by 6 bases and J by 1 base, leaving 10 bases between them. CDR1 is MNHEY, CDR2 SVGAGI, per germline. CDR3 size: 13 residues. The CDR3 spells CASSSTDSYEQYF. In DNA form, the CDR3 reads TGTGCCAGCAGCTCGACGGATTCCTACGAGCAGTACTTC.

This clone was counted a single time. The rearrangement links TRBV6-1 to TRBJ1-2; the match to TRBD1 covers 8 bases. The ends lost 6 bases at V and 6 bases at J; junction bases unmatched: 6. Germline CDR1 reads MNHNS; CDR2 reads SASEGT. This CDR3 comprises 13 residues. DNA for the CDR3: TGTGCCAGCAGAATTTCAGGGGGCCATGGCTACACCTTC. Its protein product is CASRISGGHGYTF.

This chain joins TRBV7-6 and TRBJ1-5; tentative D call: TRBD1 (5 bases). The ends were cut back, 8 bases at V and 5 bases at J, with 34 bases in the middle. The CDR3 length is 20 residues. Germline V gene sequence: CDR1 SGHVS, CDR2 FNYEAQ. The CDR3 region has the DNA TGTGCCAGCGCCGAAGGACCTCAGAAAATATTCAAGTTAGGGGATCAGCCCCAGCATTTT. Amino acids: CASAEGPQKIFKLGDQPQHF.